This T cell receptor beta chain was recovered during a study of molecular identifiers for immune sequencing clone quantification. This clonotype was seen at least ten times. TCRdb re-called the PCR reads with MiXCR, one entry per CDR3 protein. Of approximately 35,000 distinct CDR3 sequences listed, 15% to 20% are singletons. V lost 3 bases, J lost 2 bases, and 11 bases lay in between. The germline gives CDR1 LNHDA, CDR2 SQIVND (reference sequence). There are 14 residues in the CDR3. Sequences were obtained from naive CD8+ T cells from blood, with Jurkat cell RNA spiked in. As for subset: FACS-sorted CD8+CD4-CCR7+CD45RA+ naive T cells. The TCR was taken from a human donor in good health. Some libraries in this study had Jurkat cell RNA spiked in. The V and J genes are TRBV19 and TRBJ2-7; tentatively, D is TRBD1 or TRBD2 (5 bases each). The CDR3 here is CASSILPGPYEQYF. For the CDR3, the DNA is TGTGCCAGTAGTATTTTACCGGGACCCTACGAGCAGTACTTC.